A single sample gave rise to the 31 T cell receptor beta chains below, sequenced in a study of blood T cell repertoires in COVID-19. Here immunoSEQ multiplex PCR was the method, and the copy in TCRdb shows in-frame clones only, minus some. The sample yields 60,000 to 70,000 clones, around four fifths seen once. Sequencing used peripheral blood. Receptors were obtained from a human donor in a cohort sampled during active COVID-19.

V and J are TRBV7-9 and TRBJ1-6, with 7 bases identical to TRBD1. This CDR3 is 15 amino acids long. Germline values: CDR1 SEHNR, CDR2 FQNEAQ (reference sequence). V lost 5 bases and J lost 4; bases outside the gene matches: 5. The CDR3 reads CASSPPGQYNSPLHF. CDR3 sequence (DNA): TGTGCCAGCAGCCCCCCGGGACAGTATAATTCACCCCTCCACTTT.

This clone was picked up a small number of times. J is TRBJ2-1 and V is TRBV28; the D gene is possibly TRBD2 (6 bases). The germline gives CDR1 MDHEN, CDR2 SYDVKM. This CDR3 spans 15 amino acids. V shed 3 bases and J shed 2 bases, with 11 bases lying between them. The CDR3 loop is CASSLVGGAYNEQFF. The CDR3 DNA is TGTGCCAGCAGTTTGGTCGGGGGAGCCTACAATGAGCAGTTCTTC.

The chain couples TRBV19 to TRBJ2-3; TRBD2 matches 9 bases. Germline V gives CDR1 LNHDA, CDR2 SQIVND (reference sequence). V lost 5 bases, J lost 3 bases, and 6 bases stayed unmatched. This CDR3 is 15 amino acids long. The DNA of the CDR3 is TGTGCCAGTAGTCAACTTAGCGGGGGAACAGATACGCAGTATTTT. It encodes CASSQLSGGTDTQYF.

The chain joins TRBV10-3 to TRBJ2-5; D possibly corresponds to TRBD2 (6 bases). The CDR3 length is 19 residues. The ends were cut back, 0 bases at V and 5 bases at J, with 25 bases in the middle. The germline CDR1 and CDR2 sequences are ENHRY and SYGVKD. The CDR3 region is CAISESTVGGAASRETQYF. CDR3 nucleotides: TGTGCCATCAGTGAGTCGACCGTGGGAGGTGCGGCGTCAAGGGAGACCCAGTACTTC.

This clone was picked up one time. This chain uses TRBV19 with TRBJ2-7; perhaps TRBD2 as D (6 bases). The length of the CDR3 is 14 residues. V lost 1 base and J lost 2, with 9 bases in between. CDR1 is LNHDA and CDR2 is SQIVND in the germline V gene (reference sequence). CDR3 sequence: CASSIGGVPYEQYF. The CDR3, as DNA: TGTGCCAGTAGTATAGGGGGGGTCCCCTACGAGCAGTACTTC.

The V gene is TRBV24-1, the J gene TRBJ2-2; tentative D call: TRBD2 (5 bases). Germline values: CDR1 KGHDR, CDR2 SFDVKD. This CDR3 contains 15 residues. V lost 4 bases and J lost 5, with 13 bases in between. The chain's CDR3 is CATSDPQRGTGELFF. In nucleotides, the CDR3 is TGTGCCACCAGTGACCCCCAGCGAGGGACCGGGGAGCTGTTTTTT.

The chain combines TRBV9 with TRBJ1-2, with 12 bases that match TRBD1. The CDR3 spans 18 residues. Germline loops: CDR1 SGDLS, CDR2 YYNGEE. The V gene end was trimmed by 3 bases and the J gene end by 9 bases; junction bases not matched to a gene: 18. DNA for the CDR3: TGTGCCAGCAGCGAGGGACAGGGGGCGCTTGGGGGTCTTGCTCGCTACACCTTC. It translates to CASSEGQGALGGLARYTF.

This chain joins TRBV19 and TRBJ1-4, with 7 bases lining up with TRBD1. The germline V gene has CDR1 LNHDA and CDR2 SQIVND (reference sequence). Trimming cost V 6 bases and J 4 bases; bases outside gene matches: 11. The CDR3 contains 16 residues. The CDR3 nucleotides are TGTGCCAGTAGCCCGGGGACCGGGACAGATAATGAAAAACTGTTTTTT. The encoded protein is CASSPGTGTDNEKLFF.

V is TRBV4-1 and J is TRBJ2-7, with 11 bases identical to TRBD2. Germline trimming cut 3 bases from V and 2 bases from J; bases unmatched to any gene: 3. This CDR3 contains 15 residues. CDR1 is MGHRA, CDR2 YSYEKL, per germline. The CDR3 spells CASSHLAGGPYEQYF. DNA of the CDR3: TGCGCCAGCAGCCACTTAGCGGGGGGGCCCTACGAGCAGTACTTC.

CDR3 nucleotide sequence: TGTGCCAGTAGTATTGGCAGGCCAAGCTCTGGGGCCAACGTCCTGACTTTC. This gives the protein CASSIGRPSSGANVLTF. This rearrangement joins TRBV19 to TRBJ2-6; D is ambiguous. The V end lost 3 bases, the J end lost 0 bases, and 12 bases lay between the germline ends. CDR3 length: 17 residues. CDR1 and CDR2 (germline): LNHDA, SQIVND (reference sequence).

This clone showed up just once. The chain combines TRBV15 with TRBJ2-1; the match to TRBD2 covers 7 bases. Trimming took 1 base from V and 6 from J; bases not matched to a gene: 3. The CDR3 runs to 14 residues. Germline V CDR1 and CDR2: LNHNV, YYDKDF (reference sequence). CDR3 protein: CATSRGIAGNEQFF. The CDR3, as DNA: TGTGCCACCAGCAGAGGGATAGCGGGCAATGAGCAGTTCTTC.

CDR3 nucleotides: TGTGCCAGCAGCTTGCTAGCGTCTAGCTACGAGCAGTACTTC. This sequence encodes CASSLLASSYEQYF. The chain joins TRBV7-9 to TRBJ2-7, with a weak D call TRBD2 (6 bases). Germline-derived CDR1 and CDR2 are SEHNR and FQNEAQ (reference sequence). Trimming stripped 3 bases from V and 3 bases from J, with 12 bases between. The CDR3 is 14 residues long.

The CDR3 here is CASSLGSGTDTQYF. Here the CDR3 DNA reads TGCGCCAGCAGCTTGGGCTCGGGCACAGATACGCAGTATTTT. V is TRBV5-1 and J is TRBJ2-3, with D hard to call. V lost 0 bases to trimming and J lost 1 base, with 6 bases between them. CDR1 and CDR2 (germline): SGHRS, YFSETQ. The CDR3 covers 14 residues.

This chain uses TRBV7-2 with TRBJ2-7; possible D gene TRBD1, 6 bases. Germline-derived CDR1 and CDR2 are SGHTA and FQGNSA. This CDR3 comprises 15 residues. The V and J ends lost 5 bases and 6 bases respectively, with 20 bases between them. Here the CDR3 reads CASSLGQPLVFEQYF. The CDR3 DNA reads TGTGCCAGCAGCCTCGGACAGCCCCTCGTCTTCGAGCAGTACTTC.

In its sample, this clone was seen once. This chain joins TRBV7-2 and TRBJ2-7; 9 bases agree with TRBD1. Germline values: CDR1 SGHTA, CDR2 FQGNSA. Trimming at V came to 3 bases and at J to 1 base, leaving 7 bases not matched to a gene. This CDR3 is built from 16 residues. CDR3 in amino acids: CASSFPGQGVSYEQYF. The CDR3 bases are TGTGCCAGCAGCTTCCCGGGACAGGGAGTTTCCTACGAGCAGTACTTC.

The rearrangement uses TRBV11-3 and TRBJ1-2; no clear D gene. In germline, CDR1 is SGHNT, CDR2 YENEEA. The CDR3 runs 12 residues. V lost 0 bases and J 8 bases, leaving 7 bases between the germline ends. In nucleotides, the CDR3 is TGTGCCAGCAGCTTAGATGGCCGAGGCTACACCTTC. It encodes CASSLDGRGYTF.

This clone was seen only a few times. The genes are TRBV5-8 and TRBJ1-5, with 9 bases matching TRBD1. Germline CDR1 is SGHTS and CDR2 is YDEGEE. There are 16 residues in the CDR3. The ends lost 6 bases at V and 0 bases at J; junction bases unmatched: 7. The chain's CDR3 is CASTRTGDLSNQPQHF. CDR3 nucleotides: TGTGCCAGCACCCGGACAGGGGATCTTAGCAATCAGCCCCAGCATTTT.

The chain links TRBV7-2 to TRBJ2-7; D perhaps matches TRBD2 (6 bases). V was pared by 3 bases and J by 1 base, with 10 bases between. CDR1 SGHTA and CDR2 FQGNSA come from the germline V gene. This CDR3 has 14 residues. CDR3 loop: CASSFSGGSYEQYF. The CDR3 region has the DNA TGTGCCAGCAGCTTTTCAGGAGGGTCCTACGAGCAGTACTTC. Together with reference TRBV7-2 and TRBJ2-7, the CDR3 gives the full variable domain: GAGVSQSPSNKVTEKGKDVELRCDPISGHTALYWYRQSLGQGLEFLIYFQGNSAPDKSGLPSDRFSAERTGGSVSTLTIQRTQQEDSAVYLCASSFSGGSYEQYFGPGTRLTVT.

This chain uses TRBV5-6 with TRBJ1-4; 7 bases fit TRBD1. V gave up 5 bases and J gave up 8 bases; unmatched junction bases: 6. The CDR3 runs 13 residues. Germline CDR1 reads SGHDT; CDR2 reads YYEEEE. DNA for the CDR3: TGTGCCAGCAGTGACAGGGTGTCCGAAAAACTGTTTTTT. This gives the protein CASSDRVSEKLFF. Full variable domain (outside the CDR3, taken from reference TRBV5-6 and TRBJ1-4): DAGVTQSPTHLIKTRGQQVTLRCSPKSGHDTVSWYQQALGQGPQFIFQYYEEEERQRGNFPDRFSGHQFPNYSSELNVNALLLGDSALYLCASSDRVSEKLFFGSGTQLSVL.

This clone was seen a single time. The V and J genes are TRBV27 and TRBJ2-1, with D maybe TRBD2 (6 bases). The CDR3 runs to 17 residues. CDR1 and CDR2 from the germline V gene are MNHEY and SMNVEV (reference sequence). Trimming removed 6 bases at V and 0 bases at J, with 18 bases between. The CDR3 nucleotides read TGTGCCAGCAGCCTTTTAGCGGTTCGAAGCTCCTACAATGAGCAGTTCTTC. It translates to CASSLLAVRSSYNEQFF.

The CDR3: CASSQPVAGAPRPGELFF. In nucleotides, the CDR3 is TGCGCCAGCAGCCAACCGGTTGCAGGGGCCCCACGTCCAGGGGAGCTGTTTTTT. The genes are TRBV4-3 and TRBJ2-2; D is perhaps TRBD1 (6 bases). The CDR3 consists of 18 residues. The V gene's germline CDR1 is LGHNA and CDR2 YSLEER. V lost 2 bases, J lost 8 bases, and 24 bases lay in between.

CDR3 protein: CASSQLSDSNSPLHF. The CDR3 nucleotides read TGCGCCAGCAGCCAACTGTCGGACAGCAATTCACCCCTCCACTTT. The chain carries TRBV4-3 and TRBJ1-6, with D possibly matching TRBD1 (6 bases). The CDR3 spans 15 residues. The V end was cut by 2 bases, the J end by 7 bases, with 12 bases between. Germline V gene sequence: CDR1 LGHNA, CDR2 YSLEER.

The V gene is TRBV2, the J gene TRBJ2-5; 7 bases align to TRBD1. Per germline, CDR1 SNHLY and CDR2 FYNNEI. The CDR3 has 13 residues. The V segment lost 5 bases and the J segment 4 bases; nucleotides outside the gene matches: 4. The CDR3 sequence is CASSRTGVETQYF. The CDR3 nucleotides are TGTGCCAGCAGTCGAACAGGGGTAGAGACCCAGTACTTC.

The chain carries TRBV15 and TRBJ2-7, with 7 bases that match TRBD1. Germline assignment: CDR1 LNHNV and CDR2 YYDKDF (reference sequence). The CDR3 sequence is 17 residues long. V was clipped by 0 bases and J by 3 bases; unmatched bases: 11. The DNA of the CDR3 is TGTGCCACCAGCAGAGATGCAGTTTCCGGGACAGTCTACGAGCAGTACTTC. Translated: CATSRDAVSGTVYEQYF.

CDR3 amino acids: CAWSAWGGHVQPQHF. Written as DNA, the CDR3 is TGTGCCTGGAGTGCCTGGGGGGGGCACGTTCAGCCCCAGCATTTT. The rearrangement links TRBV30 to TRBJ1-5; perhaps TRBD1 as D (6 bases). V shed 1 base and J shed 6 bases, with 16 bases lying between them. The CDR3 totals 15 residues. Looked up from germline, CDR1 is GTSNPN and CDR2 is SVGIG (reference sequence).

The rearrangement links TRBV30 to TRBJ2-7; TRBD2 matches 7 bases. This CDR3 is built from 14 residues. Germline loops: CDR1 GTSNPN, CDR2 SVGIG (reference sequence). V was clipped by 2 bases and J by 3 bases; unmatched bases: 7. DNA of the CDR3: TGTGCCTGGAGTATGTGGGGGGGTGGCTACGAGCAGTACTTC. Translated: CAWSMWGGGYEQYF. Together with reference TRBV30 and TRBJ2-7, the CDR3 gives the full variable domain: SQTIHQWPATLVQPVGSPLSLECTVEGTSNPNLYWYRQAAGRGLQLLFYSVGIGQISSEVPQNLSASRPQDRQFILSSKKLLLSDSGFYLCAWSMWGGGYEQYFGPGTRLTVT.

The rearrangement joins TRBV5-1 to TRBJ2-3, with 8 nucleotides matching TRBD2. CDR1 is SGHRS, CDR2 YFSETQ, per germline. This CDR3 comprises 16 residues. J lost 3 bases, V lost 0 bases, and 6 bases had no gene match. CDR3 sequence (DNA): TGCGCCAGCAGCTTGGGTGGCGGGGGGACTACAGATACGCAGTATTTT. Translated: CASSLGGGGTTDTQYF.

The rearrangement joins TRBV11-2 to TRBJ2-7; D unresolved. Germline V CDR1 and CDR2: SGHAT, FQNNGV. The CDR3 contains 14 residues. V dropped 2 bases and J dropped 1 base, with 9 bases sitting between them. Here the CDR3 reads CASSLIVGSYEQYF. CDR3 nucleotides: TGTGCCAGCAGCTTAATAGTCGGGTCCTACGAGCAGTACTTC.

This clone was seen a few times. The genes are TRBV5-6 and TRBJ1-5; 8 positions agree with TRBD1. This CDR3 contains 15 residues. Germline V lookup: CDR1 SGHDT, CDR2 YYEEEE. J lost 5 bases, V lost 3 bases, and 7 bases had no gene match. CDR3 in DNA: TGTGCCAGCAGCTCGTCGGGACAGGTCTATCAGCCCCAGCATTTT. This translates into CASSSSGQVYQPQHF.

This clone came up a few times. The chain is built from TRBV9 and TRBJ1-1; possibly TRBD1 for D (6 bases). Germline CDR1 and CDR2: SGDLS and YYNGEE. The CDR3 length is 15 residues. The ends were cut back, 0 bases at V and 3 bases at J, with 12 bases in the middle. CDR3 nucleotides: TGTGCCAGCAGCGTAGAAGGGGGAGTCGACACTGAAGCTTTCTTT. Protein sequence: CASSVEGGVDTEAFF.

Only a few counts were recorded for this clone. V usage is TRBV7-9 and J usage is TRBJ2-2, with D possibly being TRBD2 (7 bases). Germline V gives CDR1 SEHNR, CDR2 FQNEAQ (reference sequence). The V end was cut by 5 bases, the J end by 3 bases, with 19 bases between. This CDR3 is built from 17 residues. The CDR3 sequence: CASSQAGGRADTGELFF. The DNA for the CDR3 is TGTGCCAGCAGCCAGGCCGGGGGGCGAGCCGACACCGGGGAGCTGTTTTTT.